This T cell receptor (beta chain) was obtained from a study of breast tumors, draining lymph nodes, adjacent tissues. Broader study findings: That most tumor T cells come from lymph nodes remained unproven. Tumor TCR diversity was below lymph nodes but above nontumor tissue. Compared with basal-like, luminal-like tumors shared significantly more repertoire with nontumor tissue. Findings are consistent with lymph node origin and intratumoral expansion of most tumor T cells.

The lymph nodes were axillary draining lymph nodes from breast cancer patients. The sample holds many counts of this clonotype. The antigen is undetermined. TCRdb itself ran the multiplex PCR reads through MiXCR, one entry per CDR3 protein. The sample contains approximately 90,000 distinct CDR3 sequences, about 27% of which appear only once. V was clipped by 4 bases and J by 0 bases; unmatched bases: 4. This CDR3 contains 14 residues. Germline lookup yields CDR1 SGHNT and CDR2 YYREEE (reference sequence). The chain carries TRBV5-4 and TRBJ2-7, with 7 nucleotides matching TRBD2. Source material: axillary lymph node tissue. The receptor comes from a female donor with breast cancer. Some clones in this sample may be carry-over from other donors' samples. CDR3 loop: CASSLSGASYEQYF. CDR3 in DNA: TGTGCCAGCAGCCTGAGCGGGGCCTCCTACGAGCAGTACTTC.